These 26 T cell receptor beta chains came from one sample sequenced in a study of blood T cell repertoires in COVID-19. Profiled with immunoSEQ multiplex PCR; TCRdb holds only in-frame clones, not every one. The sample holds tens of thousands of clones, 84% seen once. The sample was peripheral blood. These receptors came from a man aged 70 or older with active COVID-19.

The V gene is TRBV27, the J gene TRBJ2-3; maybe TRBD2 (7 bases). The ends were cut back, 7 bases at V and 4 bases at J, with 18 bases in the middle. In germline, CDR1 is MNHEY, CDR2 SMNVEV (reference sequence). The CDR3 runs to 15 residues. In DNA form, the CDR3 reads TGTGCCAGCACCTTAGGTAGGGGGAGGGCAGATACGCAGTATTTT. Translating gives CASTLGRGRADTQYF.

The chain carries TRBV28 and TRBJ2-7; TRBD2 might be the D (5 bases). The CDR3 extends over 13 amino acids. V was pared by 5 bases and J by 0 bases, with 8 bases between. Germline V CDR1 and CDR2: MDHEN, SYDVKM. The CDR3 spells CASSDGDSYEQYF. CDR3 coding DNA: TGTGCCAGCAGTGACGGGGACTCCTACGAGCAGTACTTC. Filled out from reference TRBV28 and TRBJ2-7, the complete variable domain reads DVKVTQSSRYLVKRTGEKVFLECVQDMDHENMFWYRQDPGLGLRLIYFSYDVKMKEKGDIPEGYSVSREKKERFSLILESASTNQTSMYLCASSDGDSYEQYFGPGTRLTVT.

This chain joins TRBV10-3 and TRBJ2-7; D uncertain. V gave up 2 bases and J gave up 6 bases, with 8 bases separating them. Germline V lookup: CDR1 ENHRY, CDR2 SYGVKD. The length of the CDR3 is 12 residues. The CDR3, as DNA: TGTGCCATCAGTGAGGCGGTTGTCGAGCAGTACTTC. Encoded protein: CAISEAVVEQYF.

V gene TRBV5-6 combines with J gene TRBJ1-2; D unclear. With 1 base removed from V and 6 bases from J, the gap between germline ends came to 16 bases. Germline V gene lookup returns CDR1 SGHDT and CDR2 YYEEEE. CDR3 length: 15 residues. CDR3 DNA sequence: TGTGCCAGCAGCTTGCGACTAGAAACCCTCGATGGCTACACCTTC. This sequence encodes CASSLRLETLDGYTF.

This clone appeared once. The chain uses TRBV7-9 and TRBJ2-2; D gene ambiguous. Per germline, CDR1 SEHNR and CDR2 FQNEAQ (reference sequence). Trimming cost V 0 bases and J 3 bases, with 11 bases left between them. CDR3 size: 16 residues. In nucleotides, the CDR3 is TGTGCCAGCAGCTTAGCGGGCCCCCTGGACACCGGGGAGCTGTTTTTT. Translation: CASSLAGPLDTGELFF.

The chain's CDR3 is CASRTSGGANEQFF. The CDR3 nucleotides are TGTGCCAGCAGGACTAGCGGGGGGGCCAATGAGCAGTTCTTC. V gene TRBV6-5 combines with J gene TRBJ2-1; 14 bases are shared with TRBD2. V trimming: 6 bases; J trimming: 6 bases; junction bases outside the gene matches: 1. The CDR3 has 14 amino acids. The V gene's germline CDR1 is MNHEY and CDR2 SVGAGI.

In this sample, this clone turned up once. The chain recombines TRBV18 with TRBJ1-4, with 10 bases matching TRBD1. Looked up from germline, CDR1 is KGHSH and CDR2 is LQKENI. This CDR3 spans 18 amino acids. Trimming cost V 5 bases and J 8 bases; bases outside gene matches: 17. The DNA of the CDR3 is TGTGCCAGCTCAGGACGGTCGACAGGGGGCGCCCCGAGCGAAAAACTGTTTTTT. It yields the protein CASSGRSTGGAPSEKLFF.

V is TRBV11-2 and J is TRBJ2-7; D is possibly TRBD2 (6 bases). CDR1 and CDR2 from the germline V gene are SGHAT and FQNNGV. The CDR3 is made up of 15 amino acids. Trimming removed 1 base from V and 4 bases from J, with 14 bases in between. CDR3 in DNA: TGTGCCAGCAGCTTAGGGGCGGGACCCCCTTACGAGCAGTACTTC. Translated: CASSLGAGPPYEQYF.

The chain joins TRBV29-1 to TRBJ1-2, with 8 bases matching TRBD1. The CDR3 sequence is 12 residues long. Looked up from germline, CDR1 is SQVTM and CDR2 is ANQGSEA. V gave up 4 bases and J gave up 4 bases; unmatched junction bases: 2. This CDR3 is CSVGTGPYGYTF. The DNA for the CDR3 is TGCAGCGTTGGGACAGGGCCCTATGGCTACACCTTC.

The V gene is TRBV6-5, the J gene TRBJ1-5; 9 nucleotides line up with TRBD1. V lost 6 bases and J lost 3; bases outside the gene matches: 6. The CDR3 runs to 15 residues. Germline CDR1 is MNHEY and CDR2 is SVGAGI. CDR3 in DNA: TGTGCCAGCAGCGGGGACAGGGATTACAATCAGCCCCAGCATTTT. It is translated as CASSGDRDYNQPQHF.

This chain joins TRBV12-3 or TRBV12-4 and TRBJ1-1, with D unclear. The CDR3 length is 12 residues. The V and J ends lost 6 bases and 5 bases respectively, with 10 bases between them. CDR3 DNA sequence: TGTGCCAGCAGACCTATGAGGACTGAAGCTTTCTTT. Translating gives CASRPMRTEAFF.

The CDR3 DNA sequence: TGTGCCAGCCAAGGGACTAGCGGGGTCATAAGGGCCGGGGAGCTGTTTTTT. Translating it yields CASQGTSGVIRAGELFF. J is TRBJ2-2 and V is TRBV24-1, with TRBD2 matching 13 bases. Germline V CDR1 and CDR2: KGHDR, SFDVKD. Trimming cost V 11 bases and J 6 bases; bases outside gene matches: 14. This CDR3 has 17 amino acids.

The chain carries TRBV5-1 and TRBJ1-1, with 9 bases identical to TRBD1. This CDR3 comprises 15 residues. Germline V gene data show CDR1 as SGHRS and CDR2 as YFSETQ. The V gene end was trimmed by 4 bases and the J gene end by 0 bases; junction bases not matched to a gene: 4. CDR3 in amino acids: CASSVNRGLNTEAFF. The CDR3 DNA sequence: TGCGCCAGCAGCGTTAACAGGGGGCTGAACACTGAAGCTTTCTTT.

This clone was picked up one time. This chain links TRBV11-2 with TRBJ2-2; perhaps TRBD1 as D (6 bases). The V gene's germline CDR1 is SGHAT and CDR2 FQNNGV. Between the trimmed V and J ends, which lost 3 bases and 6 bases, there was a span of 14 bases. The CDR3 contains 15 residues. CDR3 sequence: CASSFWGRSSGELFF. The CDR3 DNA is TGTGCCAGCAGCTTCTGGGGGCGGTCGTCCGGGGAGCTGTTTTTT.

In its sample, this clone was seen a few times. The CDR3 loop reads CASSPRTGGYEQYF. The CDR3 coding sequence is TGTGCCAGCAGCCCTCGGACAGGGGGCTACGAGCAGTACTTC. The chain joins TRBV3-1 (or the pseudogene TRBV3-2) to TRBJ2-7; TRBD1 agrees at 10 bases. The germline V gene encodes CDR1 LGHDT and CDR2 YNNKEL (reference sequence). The CDR3 has 14 amino acids. V lost 4 bases, J lost 3 bases, and 3 bases stayed unmatched.

The chain is built from TRBV7-9 and TRBJ1-2; 10 bases agree with TRBD1. Germline values: CDR1 SEHNR, CDR2 FQNEAQ (reference sequence). This CDR3 region has 15 residues. V lost 5 bases and J lost 6; bases outside the gene matches: 9. The CDR3 region is CASSADRGRVHGYTF. DNA of the CDR3: TGTGCCAGCAGCGCCGACAGGGGGCGCGTCCATGGCTACACCTTC.

The chain has TRBV25-1 and TRBJ1-1, with D hard to call. V was trimmed by 6 bases and J by 1 base, leaving 6 bases between them. In germline, CDR1 is MGHDK, CDR2 SYGVNS. CDR3 length equals 12 residues. The CDR3 protein is CASSYRNTEAFF. For the CDR3, the DNA is TGTGCCAGCAGCTACAGGAACACTGAAGCTTTCTTT.

The CDR3 reads CASSPPGVGANVLTF. In nucleotides, the CDR3 is TGCGCCAGCAGCCCGCCGGGGGTTGGGGCCAACGTCCTGACTTTC. The V gene is TRBV5-1, the J gene TRBJ2-6; D is perhaps TRBD2 (6 bases). The CDR3 contains 15 residues. Trimming took off 4 bases at V and 3 bases at J, with 11 bases between the two ends. The germline V gene has CDR1 SGHRS and CDR2 YFSETQ.

The chain combines TRBV14 with TRBJ2-4, with 13 bases aligning to TRBD2. The CDR3 loop spans 16 amino acids. CDR1 and CDR2 (germline): SGHDN, FVKESK. V trimming: 3 bases; J trimming: 11 bases; junction bases outside the gene matches: 10. The CDR3 sequence: CASSQELAGGLDFQYF. For the CDR3, the DNA is TGTGCCAGCAGCCAGGAACTAGCGGGGGGGCTTGATTTTCAGTACTTC.

The chain recombines TRBV29-1 with TRBJ2-2, with D maybe TRBD2 (5 bases). The CDR3 is made up of 15 amino acids. Germline V CDR1 and CDR2: SQVTM, ANQGSEA. The germline V and J ends were trimmed by 3 bases and 0 bases, with 11 bases remaining between them. CDR3 residues: CSVDRGFANTGELFF. The CDR3, as DNA: TGCAGCGTTGACCGGGGTTTCGCGAACACCGGGGAGCTGTTTTTT.

The V and J genes are TRBV18 and TRBJ1-6; 10 bases are a match to TRBD1. The germline V gene encodes CDR1 KGHSH and CDR2 LQKENI. V gave up 6 bases and J gave up 10 bases; unmatched junction bases: 9. The CDR3 is made up of 15 amino acids. The CDR3 sequence: CASSPSTGGRSPLHF. CDR3 in DNA: TGTGCCAGCTCGCCCTCGACAGGGGGCAGGTCACCCCTCCACTTT.

This clone occurred a few times. The V call is TRBV5-1, the J call TRBJ2-1; 8 bases map to TRBD2. The V gene end was trimmed by 0 bases and the J gene end by 0 bases; junction bases not matched to a gene: 8. The V gene's germline CDR1 is SGHRS and CDR2 YFSETQ. The CDR3 sequence is 18 residues long. The DNA of the CDR3 is TGCGCCAGCAGCTTGGGGACTAGCACGGTGGTCTCCTACAATGAGCAGTTCTTC. It encodes CASSLGTSTVVSYNEQFF.

The chain recombines TRBV4-2 with TRBJ1-2, with D tentatively TRBD1 (6 bases). CDR3 size: 15 residues. Germline V gene lookup returns CDR1 LGHNA and CDR2 YNFKEQ. Trimming removed 4 bases from V and 5 bases from J, with 17 bases in between. The CDR3 loop is CASSPLGGGDYGYTF. The CDR3 DNA reads as TGTGCCAGCAGCCCCCTCGGGGGGGGCGATTATGGCTACACCTTC.

The table lists this clone with a few counts. This rearrangement joins TRBV5-1 to TRBJ2-7, with 8 nucleotides matching TRBD2. There are 16 residues in the CDR3. Germline CDR1 reads SGHRS; CDR2 reads YFSETQ. The V gene end was trimmed by 4 bases and the J gene end by 2 bases; junction bases not matched to a gene: 11. DNA of the CDR3: TGCGCCAGCAGCGAGGGGGGGACTAGGGTTACCTACGAGCAGTACTTC. Residues: CASSEGGTRVTYEQYF.

The V call is TRBV5-1, the J call TRBJ2-5; 10 positions agree with TRBD1. Germline loops: CDR1 SGHRS, CDR2 YFSETQ. The CDR3 totals 16 residues. J gave up 2 bases and V 5 bases, and 9 bases lay outside the gene matches. DNA of the CDR3: TGCGCCAGCAGGTCCGGGACAGGGGTGACACAAGAGACCCAGTACTTC. This translates into CASRSGTGVTQETQYF.

V and J are TRBV10-3 and TRBJ2-3; D perhaps matches TRBD2 (6 bases). CDR3 size: 14 residues. The germline CDR1 and CDR2 sequences are ENHRY and SYGVKD. The CDR3 here is CAHAGGGNTDTQYF. The CDR3 nucleotides are TGTGCGCACGCCGGTGGCGGGAACACAGATACGCAGTATTTT.